One sample yielded the 15 T cell receptor beta chains listed below, sequenced in a study of radiation and T cells in renal cell carcinoma. Indicated time point: blood 4 weeks post-SBRT, at nephrectomy. Treatment of the sample: 15 Gy SBRT to primary tumor, nephrectomy 4 weeks later. TCRdb's table, derived via immunoSEQ multiplex PCR, lists solely in-frame clones and lacks some. This sample has fewer than 80,000 clones; roughly 85% occur once, and the top ten carry 2.4%. The sequenced sample was blood, obtained from a patient whose treatment included radiotherapy and nephrectomy. The origin of the receptors is a woman between 55 and 75 years old with renal cell carcinoma.

The V gene is TRBV19, the J gene TRBJ2-5; 8 bases are a match to TRBD2. The CDR3 loop spans 14 amino acids. The germline V gene has CDR1 LNHDA and CDR2 SQIVND (reference sequence). The V gene end was trimmed by 6 bases and the J gene end by 3 bases; junction bases not matched to a gene: 6. Here the CDR3 DNA reads TGTGCCAGTAGCCAATCGGGGGGGAAAGAGACCCAGTACTTC. This codes for CASSQSGGKETQYF.

This chain joins TRBV2 and TRBJ1-5; TRBD1 agrees at 8 bases. The trim removed 1 base at V and 3 bases at J, leaving 8 bases unmatched. The germline V gene encodes CDR1 SNHLY and CDR2 FYNNEI. The CDR3 is made up of 17 amino acids. The CDR3 reads CASSEGYRGKSNQPQHF. Written as DNA, the CDR3 is TGTGCCAGCAGTGAAGGTTACAGGGGGAAATCCAATCAGCCCCAGCATTTT.

The chain recombines TRBV27 with TRBJ2-7; 8 nucleotides agree with TRBD1. CDR3 length equals 13 residues. With V trimmed by 8 bases and J by 5 bases, 8 bases remained unmatched. Germline assignment: CDR1 MNHEY and CDR2 SMNVEV (reference sequence). CDR3 in amino acids: CASQRQGRDEQYF. The CDR3 DNA reads as TGTGCCAGCCAGAGACAGGGGCGAGACGAGCAGTACTTC.

The chain uses TRBV19 and TRBJ2-1; 11 nucleotides align to TRBD2. V lost 5 bases to trimming and J lost 4 bases; unmatched junction nucleotides: 4. The CDR3 has 15 amino acids. The germline gives CDR1 LNHDA, CDR2 SQIVND (reference sequence). The CDR3 coding sequence is TGTGCCAGTAGTTCCGGGACTAGCGGTTACAATGAGCAGTTCTTC. It codes for CASSSGTSGYNEQFF.

This clone was observed once. V gene TRBV28 combines with J gene TRBJ1-2; 10 nucleotides agree with TRBD1. CDR3 length: 14 amino acids. The V segment lost 3 bases and the J segment 5 bases; nucleotides outside the gene matches: 3. The germline V gene has CDR1 MDHEN and CDR2 SYDVKM. For the CDR3, the DNA is TGTGCCAGCAGTTTGACAGGGGGCTTATATGGCTACACCTTC. It codes for CASSLTGGLYGYTF.

V gene TRBV7-9 combines with J gene TRBJ1-3; the D is unclear. The CDR3 contains 13 residues. Germline V gene sequence: CDR1 SEHNR, CDR2 FQNEAQ (reference sequence). Trimming pared 5 bases from V and 1 base from J, leaving 6 bases between. The DNA of the CDR3 is TGTGCCAGCAGCCCCAGGTCTGGAAACACCATATATTTT. It yields the protein CASSPRSGNTIYF.

DNA of the CDR3: TGTGCCTGGAGTGGCGTTTTTAATCGGGGACTAGGTTCTTTCGGCAGGGAGACCCAGTACTTC. This sequence encodes CAWSGVFNRGLGSFGRETQYF. The V gene is TRBV30, the J gene TRBJ2-5; 8 bases are a match to TRBD2. V was clipped by 1 base and J by 5 bases; unmatched bases: 27. This CDR3 is built from 21 residues. From germline, CDR1 is GTSNPN and CDR2 SVGIG (reference sequence). Using reference TRBV30 and TRBJ2-5 for the parts outside the CDR3, the full variable domain is SQTIHQWPATLVQPVGSPLSLECTVEGTSNPNLYWYRQAAGRGLQLLFYSVGIGQISSEVPQNLSASRPQDRQFILSSKKLLLSDSGFYLCAWSGVFNRGLGSFGRETQYFGPGTRLLVL.

The chain uses TRBV15 and TRBJ1-2; tentative D call: TRBD1 (5 bases). V was trimmed by 2 bases and J by 8 bases, leaving 12 bases between them. CDR3 length equals 13 residues. The germline CDR1 and CDR2 sequences are LNHNV and YYDKDF (reference sequence). CDR3 sequence reads: CATSRRDPEGYTF. CDR3 nucleotide sequence: TGTGCCACCAGCAGACGGGACCCTGAGGGCTACACCTTC.

The genes are TRBV5-6 and TRBJ1-2, with TRBD1 matching 8 bases. The ends lost 9 bases at V and 4 bases at J; junction bases unmatched: 11. The CDR3 contains 14 residues. Looked up from germline, CDR1 is SGHDT and CDR2 is YYEEEE. CDR3 amino acids: CATRRGTGLYGYTF. CDR3 in DNA: TGTGCCACTCGGAGAGGGACAGGTCTCTATGGCTACACCTTC.

This chain joins TRBV19 and TRBJ2-7; D gene unclear. This CDR3 is built from 12 residues. The V end was cut by 3 bases, the J end by 5 bases, with 8 bases between. From germline, CDR1 is LNHDA and CDR2 SQIVND (reference sequence). CDR3 sequence reads: CASSIRWDEQYF. CDR3 in DNA: TGTGCCAGTAGTATCAGGTGGGACGAGCAGTACTTC.

The rearrangement links TRBV19 to TRBJ2-2; 12 bases match TRBD2. Germline V gene lookup returns CDR1 LNHDA and CDR2 SQIVND (reference sequence). V trimming: 5 bases; J trimming: 6 bases; junction bases outside the gene matches: 4. The CDR3 runs to 15 residues. CDR3 sequence reads: CASSETSGSPGELFF. DNA for the CDR3: TGTGCCAGTAGTGAGACTAGCGGGAGTCCCGGGGAGCTGTTTTTT.

This chain uses TRBV19 with TRBJ2-2; the D call may be TRBD1 or TRBD2 (5 bases each). The germline gives CDR1 LNHDA, CDR2 SQIVND (reference sequence). Trimming left V 7 bases short and J 2 bases short, with 14 bases between. The CDR3 loop spans 15 amino acids. The CDR3 bases are TGTGCCAGTATGGGACGGGGACGCAACACCGGGGAGCTGTTTTTT. Protein sequence: CASMGRGRNTGELFF.

V is TRBV9 and J is TRBJ2-6; D is undetermined. Germline V gene data show CDR1 as SGDLS and CDR2 as YYNGEE. The CDR3 spans 15 residues. Trimming took off 2 bases at V and 2 bases at J, with 8 bases between the two ends. The CDR3 DNA sequence: TGTGCCAGCAGCGTGGGCAGCGCTGGGGCCAACGTCCTGACTTTC. Its translation is CASSVGSAGANVLTF.

This clone showed up just once. This chain joins TRBV7-2 and TRBJ2-7; 9 bases are shared with TRBD2. Germline-derived CDR1 and CDR2 are SGHTA and FQGNSA. V lost 1 base to trimming and J lost 0 bases; unmatched junction nucleotides: 1. The CDR3 totals 15 residues. CDR3 sequence: CASSLGSGSSYEQYF. The CDR3 DNA reads TGTGCCAGCAGCTTAGGTAGCGGGAGCTCCTACGAGCAGTACTTC.

The chain is built from TRBV28 and TRBJ1-2; D is ambiguous. This CDR3 contains 11 residues. Trimming took 6 bases from V and 4 from J, leaving 6 bases between them. Germline V gene data show CDR1 as MDHEN and CDR2 as SYDVKM. In nucleotides, the CDR3 is TGTGCCAGCAGGGGCCCCTATGGCTACACCTTC. Its protein product is CASRGPYGYTF.